These 28 T cell receptor beta chains were sequenced from one sample in a study of OX40 agonist ivuxolimab in advanced cancers. Here immunoSEQ multiplex PCR was the method, and the copy in TCRdb shows in-frame clones only, minus some. The top ten hold around 1.9% of the sample, which has about 71,000 clones, about 89% seen once. The sample consisted of CD4+ or CD8+ T cells sorted from blood, taken in a trial of the OX40 agonist ivuxolimab. The receptors derive from an adult with an advanced solid tumor such as melanoma, head and neck, liver or kidney cancer.

This chain joins TRBV19 and TRBJ2-1, with 11 bases fitting TRBD1. J was trimmed by 12 bases and V by 4 bases; bases with no gene match: 14. CDR3 length: 16 residues. CDR1 is LNHDA and CDR2 is SQIVND in the germline V gene (reference sequence). Here the CDR3 reads CASSRQGQGGLAPQFF. In nucleotides, the CDR3 is TGTGCCAGTAGTAGACAGGGACAGGGGGGGCTAGCGCCGCAGTTCTTC.

This clone was observed a single time. This rearrangement joins TRBV14 to TRBJ2-3; 10 bases line up with TRBD2. In germline, CDR1 is SGHDN, CDR2 FVKESK. Trimming removed 4 bases from V and 2 bases from J; junction bases left unmatched: 3. The CDR3 length is 15 residues. The CDR3 nucleotides are TGTGCCAGCAGCCCCGGGACTAGCGTCACAGATACGCAGTATTTT. The encoded protein is CASSPGTSVTDTQYF.

This chain links TRBV5-1 with TRBJ2-5, with 12 bases matching TRBD1. The CDR3 spans 15 residues. V lost 3 bases, J lost 11 bases, and 11 bases stayed unmatched. The V gene's germline CDR1 is SGHRS and CDR2 YFSETQ. DNA for the CDR3: TGCGCCAGCAGCTCGGGACAGGGGGCTCGGATGGAGCAGTACTTC. It encodes CASSSGQGARMEQYF.

A word on this clone: A junction boundary mismatches the germline segment, possibly from a read error. The rearrangement links TRBV11-2 to TRBJ2-5; the D gene is possibly TRBD1 (6 bases). CDR3 length equals 16 residues. CDR1 is SGHAT, CDR2 FQNNGV, per germline. In DNA form, the CDR3 reads TGTGCCAGCAGATTAGGACAGTTCTTAGGGGGAGAGACCCAGTACTTC. Its protein is CASRLGQFLGGETQYF.

This clone appeared a single time. The CDR3 DNA follows: TGTGCCAGCAGCCCAGGGACCATAGAGGCGCAGTATTTT. It yields the protein CASSPGTIEAQYF. This sequence joins TRBV7-2 and TRBJ2-3; D possibly uses TRBD1 or TRBD2 (5 bases each). Germline V gene lookup returns CDR1 SGHTA and CDR2 FQGNSA. V dropped 5 bases and J dropped 10 bases, with 16 bases sitting between them. CDR3 length equals 13 residues.

The V and J genes are TRBV4-1 and TRBJ1-3; a weak D match, TRBD1 (5 bases). Per germline, CDR1 MGHRA and CDR2 YSYEKL. V dropped 5 bases and J dropped 0 bases, with 8 bases sitting between them. This CDR3 comprises 14 residues. The CDR3 DNA follows: TGCGCCAGCAGCAGGGGCAGCTCTGGAAACACCATATATTTT. Encoded protein: CASSRGSSGNTIYF.

The gene calls are TRBV6-5 and TRBJ2-7, with 8 bases fitting TRBD2. This CDR3 spans 15 amino acids. Germline values: CDR1 MNHEY, CDR2 SVGAGI. The trim removed 6 bases at V and 0 bases at J, leaving 7 bases unmatched. The CDR3 sequence: CASSSYGTSSYEQYF. The CDR3 region has the DNA TGTGCCAGCAGCTCCTACGGGACTAGCTCCTACGAGCAGTACTTC.

This clone is categorized as large. The genes are TRBV7-8 and TRBJ1-2; the D is unclear. Trimming removed 1 base at V and 2 bases at J, with 11 bases between. The CDR3 is 15 residues long. Per germline, CDR1 SGHVS and CDR2 FQNEAQ. The CDR3 DNA sequence: TGTGCCAGCAGCTTAGGCGGTACAGCGAACTATGGCTACACCTTC. As protein: CASSLGGTANYGYTF.

By share, this clone ranks as medium-sized. The chain couples TRBV4-2 to TRBJ1-5; D remains unclear. Trimming shortened V by 4 bases and J by 1 base, and 2 bases separated the two germline ends. The CDR3 is made up of 12 amino acids. The germline V gene encodes CDR1 LGHNA and CDR2 YNFKEQ. CDR3 in amino acids: CASSRSNQPQHF. The CDR3 coding sequence is TGTGCCAGCAGCCGGAGCAATCAGCCCCAGCATTTT.

The chain uses TRBV15 and TRBJ1-3; maybe TRBD1 (6 bases). V lost 5 bases, J lost 0 bases, and 17 bases lay in between. This CDR3 is built from 17 residues. The V gene's germline CDR1 is LNHNV and CDR2 YYDKDF (reference sequence). In DNA form, the CDR3 reads TGTGCCACCAGCGTAGGACAGAATCTCATCTCTGGAAACACCATATATTTT. Protein sequence: CATSVGQNLISGNTIYF.

The CDR3 DNA reads as TGTGCCAGCAGCTTAACGCGGCAGGCTGGCTACACCTTC. This sequence encodes CASSLTRQAGYTF. This chain connects TRBV7-3 to TRBJ1-2; D gene unclear. The germline V and J ends were trimmed by 0 bases and 7 bases, with 9 bases remaining between them. Germline CDR1 reads SGHTA; CDR2 reads FQGTGA. This CDR3 is built from 13 residues.

The V gene is TRBV2, the J gene TRBJ2-3; 8 positions match TRBD1. The germline gives CDR1 SNHLY, CDR2 FYNNEI. Trimming cost V 7 bases and J 3 bases; bases outside gene matches: 6. This CDR3 has 14 amino acids. The CDR3 DNA reads TGTGCCAGCAAATGGACAGGGAGTACAGATACGCAGTATTTT. Translated: CASKWTGSTDTQYF.

In its sample, this clone was seen once. This sequence joins TRBV5-6 and TRBJ1-5; the match to TRBD1 covers 9 bases. Unmatched junction bases numbered 11, after V lost 5 bases and J lost 2 bases. The germline gives CDR1 SGHDT, CDR2 YYEEEE. The CDR3 consists of 17 residues. The CDR3 DNA reads TGTGCCAGCAGTTACGGGACAGGGCTGCTTCGCAATCAGCCCCAGCATTTT. Amino acid sequence: CASSYGTGLLRNQPQHF. Complete variable domain (other parts from reference TRBV5-6 and TRBJ1-5): DAGVTQSPTHLIKTRGQQVTLRCSPKSGHDTVSWYQQALGQGPQFIFQYYEEEERQRGNFPDRFSGHQFPNYSSELNVNALLLGDSALYLCASSYGTGLLRNQPQHFGDGTRLSIL.

This clone was recorded a few times. The chain links TRBV25-1 to TRBJ2-1; tentatively, D is TRBD1 or TRBD2 (6 bases each). Trimming took off 1 base at V and 4 bases at J, with 14 bases between the two ends. Germline CDR1 and CDR2: MGHDK and SYGVNS. The CDR3 covers 16 residues. As DNA, the CDR3 is TGTGCCAGCAGTGAATTAGGGGGGAGTTCTTACAATGAGCAGTTCTTC. Its protein product is CASSELGGSSYNEQFF. Drawing the rest from reference TRBV25-1 and TRBJ2-1, the complete variable domain is EADIYQTPRYLVIGTGKKITLECSQTMGHDKMYWYQQDPGMELHLIHYSYGVNSTEKGDLSSESTVSRIRTEHFPLTLESARPSHTSQYLCASSELGGSSYNEQFFGPGTRLTVL.

The chain couples TRBV6-4 to TRBJ2-1; TRBD1 matches 7 bases. CDR1 and CDR2 from the germline V gene are MRHNA and SNTAGT. J was trimmed by 8 bases and V by 2 bases; bases with no gene match: 18. The CDR3 totals 18 residues. This CDR3 is CASSDSSFRTGAGHEQFF. CDR3 nucleotide sequence: TGTGCCAGCAGTGACAGTTCTTTCCGGACAGGAGCCGGACATGAGCAGTTCTTC.

A note on this clone: Within the sample, other DNA sequences also encode this same CDR3. The genes are TRBV6-1 and TRBJ2-7; D is unclear. The V and J ends lost 8 bases and 2 bases respectively, with 7 bases between them. This CDR3 contains 11 residues. CDR1 is MNHNS, CDR2 SASEGT, per germline. The CDR3 coding sequence is TGTGCCAGCGGACGCACCTACGAGCAGTACTTC. Its translation is CASGRTYEQYF.

The chain combines TRBV2 with TRBJ1-6, with D unclear. V lost 3 bases to trimming and J lost 7 bases, with 7 bases between them. Germline CDR1 and CDR2: SNHLY and FYNNEI. This CDR3 is built from 13 residues. The CDR3 protein is CASSDRWNSPLHF. The CDR3, as DNA: TGTGCCAGCAGTGACAGGTGGAATTCACCCCTCCACTTT.

This sequence joins TRBV6-6 and TRBJ1-4, with 9 bases that match TRBD1. The CDR3 contains 14 residues. Unmatched junction bases numbered 6, after V lost 6 bases and J lost 7 bases. Looked up from germline, CDR1 is MNHNY and CDR2 is SVGAGI (reference sequence). The CDR3 protein is CASSLGQGLEKLFF. The CDR3 coding sequence is TGTGCCAGCAGCTTGGGACAGGGCCTTGAAAAACTGTTTTTT.

The V and J genes are TRBV9 and TRBJ2-5; D ambiguous. This CDR3 has 14 residues. Germline loops: CDR1 SGDLS, CDR2 YYNGEE. The germline V and J ends were trimmed by 3 bases and 4 bases, with 13 bases remaining between them. The DNA of the CDR3 is TGTGCCAGCAGCGCCACGGTGGGATTAGAGACCCAGTACTTC. It specifies CASSATVGLETQYF. The full variable domain, its missing parts supplied by reference TRBV9 and TRBJ2-5, is DSGVTQTPKHLITATGQRVTLRCSPRSGDLSVYWYQQSLDQGLQFLIQYYNGEERAKGNILERFSAQQFPDLHSELNLSSLELGDSALYFCASSATVGLETQYFGPGTRLLVL.

This chain connects TRBV7-3 to TRBJ2-1; D assignment may be TRBD1 or TRBD2 (5 bases each). The CDR3 is made up of 15 amino acids. V shed 0 bases and J shed 3 bases, with 9 bases lying between them. Germline CDR1 and CDR2: SGHTA and FQGTGA. CDR3 bases: TGTGCCAGCAGCTTAACTAGGGACGGCTACAATGAGCAGTTCTTC. Its protein product is CASSLTRDGYNEQFF.

V is TRBV5-5 and J is TRBJ1-2; TRBD1 agrees at 8 bases. J gave up 2 bases and V 9 bases, and 6 bases lay outside the gene matches. The CDR3 loop spans 13 amino acids. CDR1 is SGHKS, CDR2 YYEKEE, per germline (reference sequence). The CDR3 sequence is CATATGANYGYTF. The CDR3 DNA sequence: TGTGCCACCGCGACAGGGGCGAACTATGGCTACACCTTC.

V is TRBV6-1 and J is TRBJ2-7; tentative D call: TRBD1 (6 bases). V was pared by 5 bases and J by 0 bases, with 14 bases between. Per the germline V gene, CDR1 is MNHNS and CDR2 is SASEGT. The CDR3 length is 15 residues. The CDR3 DNA is TGTGCCAGCAGTCGACAGGCATACCCCTCCTACGAGCAGTACTTC. This gives the protein CASSRQAYPSYEQYF.

The rearrangement links TRBV19 to TRBJ2-7; D gene uncertain. The CDR3 has 15 residues. Germline CDR1 reads LNHDA; CDR2 reads SQIVND (reference sequence). The V end was cut by 5 bases, the J end by 0 bases, with 14 bases between. This CDR3 reads CASSFVPAISYEQYF. As DNA, the CDR3 is TGTGCCAGTAGTTTCGTACCAGCTATCTCCTACGAGCAGTACTTC.

The J gene is TRBJ2-2, the V gene TRBV5-4, with TRBD1 matching 7 bases. CDR3 length: 13 amino acids. The germline CDR1 and CDR2 sequences are SGHNT and YYREEE (reference sequence). J lost 5 bases, V lost 4 bases, and 2 bases had no gene match. The CDR3 DNA reads TGTGCCAGCAGCCAGACAGGGACCGGGGAGCTGTTTTTT. This encodes CASSQTGTGELFF.

V and J are TRBV11-2 and TRBJ2-1, with D unclear. The CDR3 is 16 residues long. The V gene lost 1 base and the J gene lost 10 bases, with 20 bases spanning the gap. The V gene's germline CDR1 is SGHAT and CDR2 FQNNGV. DNA of the CDR3: TGTGCCAGCAGCTTAGCGTATGGGTCCCTGTTTGCGGAGCAGTTCTTC. Amino acids: CASSLAYGSLFAEQFF.

The CDR3 is CASSPRTGQETQYF. The CDR3 region has the DNA TGCGCCAGCAGCCCAAGGACAGGCCAAGAGACCCAGTACTTC. The chain combines TRBV5-1 with TRBJ2-5, with TRBD1 matching 7 bases. Germline CDR1 reads SGHRS; CDR2 reads YFSETQ. Losses at the gene ends were 4 bases for V and 1 base for J; bases not matched to a gene: 4. CDR3 length: 14 amino acids. Combining the CDR3 with reference TRBV5-1 and TRBJ2-5 gives the whole variable domain KAGVTQTPRYLIKTRGQQVTLSCSPISGHRSVSWYQQTPGQGLQFLFEYFSETQRNKGNFPGRFSGRQFSNSRSEMNVSTLELGDSALYLCASSPRTGQETQYFGPGTRLLVL.

This clone was counted a single time. J is TRBJ2-1 and V is TRBV6-5, with no clear D. Germline assignment: CDR1 MNHEY and CDR2 SVGAGI. The CDR3 sequence is 13 residues long. Trimming removed 5 bases from V and 5 bases from J, with 10 bases in between. The CDR3: CASSELWDNEQFF. CDR3 in DNA: TGTGCCAGCAGTGAATTATGGGACAATGAGCAGTTCTTC.

V is TRBV7-2 and J is TRBJ1-1; D is undetermined. From germline, CDR1 is SGHTA and CDR2 FQGNSA. This CDR3 has 14 amino acids. V dropped 2 bases and J dropped 2 bases, with 9 bases sitting between them. The CDR3 sequence: CASSLSVLNTEAFF. The DNA for the CDR3 is TGTGCCAGCAGCTTATCGGTTCTTAACACTGAAGCTTTCTTT.